Sequencing of this TCR beta chain was carried out in a study of blood T cell repertoires in COVID-19. Study summary: There were acute and convalescent COVID-19 samples, and they came from the United States, Italy and Spain.

A single count supports this clone. As processed by the authors: Nucleated cell number was recorded as an estimate derived from reference gene primer amplification. Sequenced by immunoSEQ multiplex PCR; TCRdb stores in-frame clones only, minus some. The V and J calls and the clone size are those of that table, but D and trimming were determined from the DNA. Here the sample spans 150,000 to 200,000 clones, approximately 90% being singletons. The clonotype was recovered from a man in his fifties with acute or convalescent COVID-19. Sequenced material: peripheral blood.

The CDR3 is CASSLAVFETQYF. The CDR3 region has the DNA TGCGCCAGCAGCTTGGCGGTTTTCGAGACCCAGTACTTC. This sequence joins TRBV5-1 and TRBJ2-5; no clear D. CDR1 is SGHRS, CDR2 YFSETQ, per germline. The length of the CDR3 is 13 residues. V was shortened by 0 bases and J by 5 bases, with 8 bases between the two germline ends.